This T cell receptor beta chain appears in the sequencing data of a study of CD8 T cells in acute hepatitis C reinfection. General study results and limits: All groups preferentially used TRBV04 and TRBV06, which was not due to overrepresentation in the naive pool.

Time point defined: naive CD8 control sorted from an acute-time-point sample. Every 3 months, donors from a Montreal cohort of people who inject drugs were followed. Germline-derived CDR1 and CDR2 are SGHVS and FQNEAQ. CDR3 length equals 13 residues. V lost 1 base and J lost 5, with 8 bases in between. This table comes from immunoSEQ multiplex PCR, and its TCRdb copy is limited to in-frame clones, with some not included. Of 30,000 to 45,000 clones in the sample, roughly 85% were seen once. Notes on this clone: The target antigen is unknown.

This TCR was recovered from a woman between 18 and 29 years old who spontaneously cleared hepatitis C infection. Sequenced material: naive CD8+ T cells from PBMCs. The chain is built from TRBV7-8 and TRBJ1-1; the D is unclear. The DNA for the CDR3 is TGTGCCAGCAGCTTAGGAAGGAGGACTGAAGCTTTCTTT. Translation: CASSLGRRTEAFF.